This T cell receptor beta chain was profiled in a study of T cells in Graves' hyperthyroidism and ophthalmopathy. Per the germline V gene, CDR1 is SGDLS and CDR2 is YYNGEE. The CDR3 is 17 amino acids. Unmatched junction bases numbered 9, after V lost 0 bases and J lost 5 bases. Ophthalmopathy patients had moderate-to-severe active disease, CAS ≥3, NOSPECS ≥4, and disease duration under 3 months. Orbital computed tomography and thyroid ultrasound, together with serum TRAb and thyroxine and clinical symptoms, were used for diagnoses. The PBMCs had their origin in 7.5 to 10 ml of fresh peripheral blood. For this clonotype: What it binds is not known.

RNA transcripts yielded amplified TCR beta CDR3 regions. An initial round of RT-PCR targeting the TCR CDR3 relied on the HTBI primer set. TCRdb processed the multiplex PCR reads anew with MiXCR; each CDR3 protein has one entry. This table holds about 410,000 distinct CDR3 sequences, 14% to 15% found once. Study results and limitations: In blood, most of the thyroid clonotypes expanded above 0.001 were also present.

This clonotype was sampled from a man between 18 and 35 years old with Graves' ophthalmopathy. Specimen: blood. The chain combines TRBV9 with TRBJ2-2; the match to TRBD2 covers 8 bases. In DNA, the CDR3 is TGTGCCAGCAGCGTAGAGCCAAGCGGGAGTTGGACCGGGGAGCTGTTTTTT. Its translation is CASSVEPSGSWTGELFF.